Ten or more counts support the clone carrying this T cell receptor beta chain. TCRdb re-analysed the 5' RACE reads in MiXCR, keeping a single row per CDR3 protein. The sample contains approximately 44,000 distinct CDR3 sequences, about 5.8% of which appear only once. This entry is derived from a study of neurological immune-mediated disorders. Germline CDR1 reads SGHRS; CDR2 reads YFSETQ. The CDR3 has 14 amino acids. V was trimmed by 0 bases and J by 1 base, leaving 7 bases between them. The sample was CD4+ T cells from blood. The TCR originated in a woman aged 18-30 years with multiple sclerosis. V usage is TRBV5-1 and J usage is TRBJ1-1; D is uncertain. The CDR3 loop is CASSLGRQNTEAFF. CDR3 coding DNA: TGCGCCAGCAGCTTGGGCAGGCAGAACACTGAAGCTTTCTTT.